This T cell receptor beta chain was identified during a study of response to subunit inactivated influenza vaccine. A single record per CDR3 protein comes from TCRdb applying MiXCR to the RT-PCR reads. The sample includes fewer than 650,000 distinct CDR3 sequences, approximately 12% of them seen just once. The germline gives CDR1 ENHRY, CDR2 SYGVKD. This CDR3 is 17 amino acids long. With V trimmed by 3 bases and J by 6 bases, 14 bases remained unmatched. The origin of this receptor is a man aged 50 to 60 who received an inactivated influenza vaccine. J is TRBJ2-1 and V is TRBV10-3, with 7 bases fitting TRBD2. This specimen consisted of PBMCs from blood, obtained roughly 46 days after vaccination. CDR3 sequence: CAISDWGGSGDSNEQFF. In DNA, the CDR3 is TGTGCCATCAGTGACTGGGGCGGGAGCGGTGACAGCAATGAGCAGTTCTTC.